Presented here are 2 T cell receptor beta chains from one specimen sequenced in a study of T cells after yellow fever vaccination. TCRdb independently ran MiXCR on the 5' RACE reads; one entry per CDR3 protein. The sample has roughly 340,000 distinct CDR3 sequences, 3% to 4.5% seen once; the top ten hold roughly 24%. Sequencing was performed on PBMCs, taken 5 days after the yellow fever booster vaccination. These receptors all come from a man between 18 and 35 years old who received the YFV17D yellow fever vaccine.

V gene TRBV7-9 combines with J gene TRBJ1-4; D not resolved. The germline V and J ends were trimmed by 7 bases and 5 bases, with 14 bases remaining between them. From germline, CDR1 is SEHNR and CDR2 FQNEAQ (reference sequence). The CDR3 runs to 14 residues. The DNA of the CDR3 is TGTGCCAGCACTCAAGCGGGTACCAATGAAAAACTGTTTTTT. This sequence encodes CASTQAGTNEKLFF.

The chain carries TRBV20-1 and TRBJ1-2; 8 bases map to TRBD1. The CDR3 runs to 14 residues. Germline V gives CDR1 DFQATT, CDR2 SNEGSKA (reference sequence). After removal of 4 bases from V and 3 bases from J, the junction contained 7 bases not matched to a gene. CDR3 amino acids: CSATSGGAYYGYTF. The CDR3 region has the DNA TGCAGTGCTACTTCAGGGGGCGCCTACTATGGCTACACCTTC.